The 17 T cell receptor beta chains reported below all come from one sample, sequenced in a study of T cells in Graves' hyperthyroidism and ophthalmopathy. Researchers amplified the TCR beta CDR3 regions from RNA transcripts. A set of HTBI primers served as the primers for a first-round RT-PCR of the TCR CDR3. TCRdb called the multiplex PCR reads again in MiXCR, with one record for every CDR3 protein. The sample shows about 580,000 distinct CDR3 sequences, around 42% of them seen only once. Sequencing was performed on peripheral blood or thyroid tissue (not recorded which). These TCRs come from a woman aged 18-35 years with Graves' hyperthyroidism.

This clonotype was seen at least ten times. The chain carries TRBV7-9 and TRBJ1-4, with D hard to call. The CDR3 is 15 amino acids. The ends were cut back, 3 bases at V and 7 bases at J, with 15 bases in the middle. Per the germline V gene, CDR1 is SEHNR and CDR2 is FQNEAQ (reference sequence). The CDR3 protein is CASSFSRQSFEKLFF. CDR3 coding DNA: TGTGCCAGCAGCTTTTCGCGACAAAGTTTTGAAAAACTGTTTTTT.

The chain carries TRBV29-1 and TRBJ2-5; TRBD2 agrees at 7 bases. Per germline, CDR1 SQVTM and CDR2 ANQGSEA. This CDR3 region has 14 residues. V lost 7 bases to trimming and J lost 0 bases; unmatched junction nucleotides: 8. The CDR3 DNA reads TGCAGCGCCCTCCCGGGGAGGGACCAAGAGACCCAGTACTTC. Protein: CSALPGRDQETQYF.

The chain joins TRBV29-1 to TRBJ2-5, with a possible D match to TRBD2 (6 bases). The CDR3 covers 11 residues. Per the germline V gene, CDR1 is SQVTM and CDR2 is ANQGSEA. V was trimmed by 8 bases and J by 5 bases, leaving 12 bases between them. CDR3 bases: TGCAGCTTAGCGGTCTGGGAGACCCAGTACTTC. This gives the protein CSLAVWETQYF. Together with reference TRBV29-1 and TRBJ2-5, the CDR3 gives the full variable domain: SAVISQKPSRDICQRGTSLTIQCQVDSQVTMMFWYRQQPGQSLTLIATANQGSEATYESGFVIDKFPISRPNLTFSTLTVSNMSPEDSSIYLCSLAVWETQYFGPGTRLLVL.

The V call is TRBV7-6, the J call TRBJ2-7; 14 nucleotides agree with TRBD2. CDR1 and CDR2 from the germline V gene are SGHVS and FNYEAQ. The V and J ends lost 0 bases and 7 bases, in that order; junction bases with no gene match: 5. There are 16 residues in the CDR3. DNA of the CDR3: TGTGCCAGCAGCTTAGCGACTAGCGGGAGGGGCGGGGAGCAGTACTTC. This sequence encodes CASSLATSGRGGEQYF.

The chain carries TRBV7-7 and TRBJ2-5; perhaps TRBD1 as D (5 bases). The CDR3 runs 13 residues. Germline CDR1 SSHAT, CDR2 FNYEAQ (reference sequence). CDR3 residues: CARGPATPETQYF. DNA of the CDR3: TGTGCTAGGGGCCCCGCCACCCCAGAGACCCAGTACTTC.

The CDR3 protein is CSAWNEGYNEQFF. The CDR3 DNA follows: TGCAGTGCTTGGAATGAAGGCTACAATGAGCAGTTCTTC. This chain uses TRBV20-1 with TRBJ2-1; no definite D call. The germline V gene has CDR1 DFQATT and CDR2 SNEGSKA (reference sequence). V dropped 5 bases and J dropped 3 bases, with 11 bases sitting between them. There are 13 residues in the CDR3.

This clonotype was counted ten times or more. The V gene is TRBV2, the J gene TRBJ1-2, with D possibly matching TRBD1 (6 bases). Trimming took 6 bases from V and 0 from J, leaving 14 bases between them. This CDR3 spans 15 amino acids. Germline lookup yields CDR1 SNHLY and CDR2 FYNNEI. The CDR3 loop reads CASSFTGLANYGYTF. In DNA form, the CDR3 reads TGTGCCAGCAGCTTTACAGGGTTGGCTAACTATGGCTACACCTTC.

This clonotype was counted many times. J is TRBJ2-5 and V is TRBV20-1, with D hard to call. The germline V gene encodes CDR1 DFQATT and CDR2 SNEGSKA (reference sequence). This CDR3 contains 12 residues. V lost 3 bases, J lost 5 bases, and 10 bases lay in between. This CDR3 reads CSARVYSETQYF. CDR3 nucleotides: TGCAGTGCTAGGGTCTACTCCGAGACCCAGTACTTC.

This clonotype showed up many times. The chain links TRBV15 to TRBJ2-3; D is unresolved. This CDR3 region has 15 residues. Trimming pared 0 bases from V and 1 base from J, leaving 8 bases between. CDR1 and CDR2 from the germline V gene are LNHNV and YYDKDF (reference sequence). This CDR3 is CATSRDRGGTDTQYF. Here the CDR3 DNA reads TGTGCCACCAGCAGAGACCGTGGAGGCACAGATACGCAGTATTTT.

The genes are TRBV10-3 and TRBJ1-1; D possibly corresponds to TRBD1 (5 bases). This CDR3 has 13 residues. Germline assignment: CDR1 ENHRY and CDR2 SYGVKD. Trimming stripped 10 bases from V and 1 base from J, with 13 bases between. DNA for the CDR3: TGTGCCACCCGGACAATTGGGAACACTGAAGCTTTCTTT. Its protein is CATRTIGNTEAFF.

CDR3 region: CATSGTSGRYGSYEQYF. CDR3 DNA sequence: TGTGCCACCAGTGGGACTAGCGGGAGGTACGGCTCCTACGAGCAGTACTTC. V usage is TRBV24-1 and J usage is TRBJ2-7; TRBD2 agrees at 14 bases. V was pared by 5 bases and J by 0 bases, with 5 bases of the junction left unmatched. The length of the CDR3 is 17 residues. Germline V gives CDR1 KGHDR, CDR2 SFDVKD.

This chain uses TRBV9 with TRBJ2-2, with a tentative D call TRBD1 (6 bases). The CDR3 is 15 residues long. From germline, CDR1 is SGDLS and CDR2 YYNGEE. Deletions cut 4 bases from V and 0 bases from J, with 10 bases between. CDR3 amino acids: CASSSGTSNTGELFF. DNA of the CDR3: TGTGCCAGCAGCTCTGGGACATCGAACACCGGGGAGCTGTTTTTT.

With regard to this clonotype: An end of the junction does not agree with germline; a read error may underlie this. The chain has TRBV7-2 and TRBJ2-1; D is possibly TRBD2 (5 bases). Germline loops: CDR1 SGHTA, CDR2 FQGNSA. The CDR3 covers 11 residues. The CDR3 loop reads CASGFEREQFF. For the CDR3, the DNA is TGTGCCAGCGGCTTCGAGCGGGAGCAGTTCTTC.

This clonotype was detected only a few times. J is TRBJ2-5 and V is TRBV20-1; 12 bases align to TRBD2. Germline loops: CDR1 DFQATT, CDR2 SNEGSKA (reference sequence). J lost 2 bases, V lost 3 bases, and 4 bases had no gene match. This CDR3 has 15 residues. This CDR3 reads CSASLLAGGQETQYF. CDR3 in DNA: TGCAGTGCTAGTCTACTAGCGGGAGGACAAGAGACCCAGTACTTC.

Many counts were recorded for this clonotype. This chain uses TRBV19 with TRBJ2-2; no firm D call. Germline assignment: CDR1 LNHDA and CDR2 SQIVND (reference sequence). This CDR3 has 11 residues. Trimming removed 3 bases from V and 6 bases from J, with 2 bases in between. The CDR3 reads CASSMPGELFF. CDR3 coding DNA: TGTGCCAGTAGTATGCCCGGGGAGCTGTTTTTT.

The chain carries TRBV2 and TRBJ1-4; D possibly corresponds to TRBD1 (5 bases). From germline, CDR1 is SNHLY and CDR2 FYNNEI. The CDR3 is made up of 14 amino acids. The germline V and J ends were trimmed by 0 bases and 10 bases, with 12 bases remaining between them. The CDR3 spells CASSEAGGEGKLFF. The CDR3 region has the DNA TGTGCCAGCAGTGAAGCGGGGGGGGAGGGAAAACTGTTTTTT.

The sample holds one count of this clonotype. The rearrangement links TRBV29-1 to TRBJ1-2; maybe TRBD1 (6 bases). Trimming removed 8 bases from V and 7 bases from J, with 14 bases in between. Germline lookup yields CDR1 SQVTM and CDR2 ANQGSEA. The CDR3 is 11 residues long. The DNA of the CDR3 is TGCAGCTTTGCCCAGGGGTTTGGCTACACCTTC. Protein product: CSFAQGFGYTF.